This T cell receptor beta chain was retrieved from a study of T-cell reconstitution after alpha-beta-depleted transplantation in children. Notes on the study in general: Diversity of TCRbeta at day 60 was high in some patients, arising from surviving recipient T cells and thymic progenitors. Two months or so post-transplant, alpha-beta T cells reportedly derived from several hundred expanded graft clones. T-cell numbers and diversity one year post-transplant derived largely from freshly generated T cells.

The CDR3 has 14 amino acids. Germline CDR1 DFQATT, CDR2 SNEGSKA (reference sequence). The V gene lost 0 bases and the J gene lost 0 bases, with 3 bases spanning the gap. Researchers prepared the TCRbeta library using unique molecular identifiers, the study reports. TCRdb called the PCR reads again in MiXCR, with one record for every CDR3 protein. The sample carries around 120,000 distinct CDR3 sequences, roughly 23% recorded once. There are many counts of this clonotype. What it binds is not known. This sequence joins TRBV20-1 and TRBJ2-6, with no clear D. The receptor was derived from a male patient under 10 years old who had a stem cell transplant for chronic granulomatous disease, so the T cells may come from the graft donor. The sequenced sample was PBMCs, mostly from graft donor cells, obtained 180 days after TCRalphabeta/CD19-depleted stem cell transplant. The CDR3, as DNA: TGCAGTGCTAGAGATAACTCTGGGGCCAACGTCCTGACTTTC. Protein sequence: CSARDNSGANVLTF.